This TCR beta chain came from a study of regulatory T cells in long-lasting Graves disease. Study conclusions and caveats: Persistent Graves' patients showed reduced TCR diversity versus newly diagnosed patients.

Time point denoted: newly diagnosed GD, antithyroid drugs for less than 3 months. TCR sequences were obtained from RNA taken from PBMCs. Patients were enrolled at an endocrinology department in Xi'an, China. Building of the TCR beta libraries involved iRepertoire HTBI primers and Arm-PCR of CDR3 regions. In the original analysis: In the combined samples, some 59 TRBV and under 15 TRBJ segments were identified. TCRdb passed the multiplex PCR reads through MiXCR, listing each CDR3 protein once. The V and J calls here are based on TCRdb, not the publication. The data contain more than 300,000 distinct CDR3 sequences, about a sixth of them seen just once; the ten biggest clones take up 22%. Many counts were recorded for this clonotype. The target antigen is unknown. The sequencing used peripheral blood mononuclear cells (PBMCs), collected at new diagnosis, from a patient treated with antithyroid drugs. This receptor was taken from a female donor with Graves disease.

The chain's CDR3 is CASSAGTVGHNEQFF. Here the CDR3 DNA reads TGCGCCAGCAGCGCCGGGACAGTCGGCCACAATGAGCAGTTCTTC. This chain connects TRBV5-1 to TRBJ2-1, with 7 bases identical to TRBD1. V was clipped by 4 bases and J by 5 bases; unmatched bases: 9. Germline values: CDR1 SGHRS, CDR2 YFSETQ. There are 15 residues in the CDR3.